The 10 T cell receptor beta chains below all came from one sample that was sequenced in a study of Graves' ophthalmopathy and Graves' hyperthyroidism. TCR beta CDR3 amplification used RNA transcripts. Amplification began with first-round RT-PCR using HTBI primers, then second-round multiplex PCR was performed. MiXCR was run by TCRdb on the multiplex PCR reads, yielding one entry per CDR3 protein. The profile shows about 740,000 distinct CDR3 sequences, approximately 40% of them singletons. Sample: peripheral blood. These receptors originate from an adult man with Graves' ophthalmopathy.

In DNA, the CDR3 is TGTGCCAGCAGTTACACTAGCGGGGGGATCAACACCGGGGAGCTGTTTTTT. It specifies CASSYTSGGINTGELFF. J is TRBJ2-2 and V is TRBV25-1, with TRBD2 identical over 12 bases. This CDR3 has 17 residues. Germline loops: CDR1 MGHDK, CDR2 SYGVNS. With V trimmed by 5 bases and J by 2 bases, 6 bases remained unmatched.

This clonotype occurred a few times. V gene TRBV20-1 combines with J gene TRBJ2-5, with a tentative D call TRBD1 (5 bases). Between the trimmed V and J ends, which lost 2 bases and 5 bases, there was a span of 12 bases. Germline V lookup: CDR1 DFQATT, CDR2 SNEGSKA (reference sequence). This CDR3 is built from 13 residues. The chain's CDR3 is CSARYRKGETQYF. The CDR3 DNA follows: TGCAGTGCTAGATACAGGAAGGGGGAGACCCAGTACTTC.

This clonotype was seen ten or more times. This sequence joins TRBV9 and TRBJ2-7; TRBD1 aligns across 9 bases. This CDR3 has 15 amino acids. Unmatched junction bases numbered 8, after V lost 3 bases and J lost 4 bases. Germline assignment: CDR1 SGDLS and CDR2 YYNGEE. The CDR3 nucleotides are TGTGCCAGCAGCGCCTTAGGACAGGGGAGGTACGAGCAGTACTTC. It yields the protein CASSALGQGRYEQYF.

With respect to this clonotype: This may be a read error, as it is one base from a much larger clone. The chain joins TRBV14 to TRBJ2-7, with D uncertain. Per germline, CDR1 SGHDN and CDR2 FVKESK. V dropped 0 bases and J dropped 6 bases, with 9 bases sitting between them. The CDR3 is 13 residues long. The CDR3 loop reads CASSQERLCEQYF. For the CDR3, the DNA is TGTGCCAGCAGCCAAGAAAGGTTGTGCGAGCAGTACTTC.

V is TRBV11-2 and J is TRBJ2-5, with 7 nucleotides matching TRBD1. V dropped 5 bases and J dropped 11; count of bases not matched to a gene: 8. The CDR3 is made up of 12 amino acids. Per germline, CDR1 SGHAT and CDR2 FQNNGV. The chain's CDR3 is CASSPEQGNQYF. The CDR3 coding sequence is TGTGCCAGCAGCCCAGAACAGGGGAATCAGTACTTC.

This clonotype was recorded many times. The chain has TRBV20-1 and TRBJ1-6, with D perhaps matching TRBD1 (5 bases). This CDR3 is built from 11 residues. Germline V CDR1 and CDR2: DFQATT, SNEGSKA (reference sequence). V dropped 5 bases and J dropped 14 bases, with 13 bases sitting between them. The CDR3 protein is CSAWGSRSLHF. CDR3 DNA: TGCAGTGCTTGGGGCAGCCGATCCCTCCACTTT.

With regard to this clonotype: No conserved phenylalanine or tryptophan ends this CDR3, so it is likely a read error. The rearrangement links TRBV2 to TRBJ1-1; D remains ambiguous. CDR3 length equals 13 residues. The ends were cut back, 6 bases at V and 11 bases at J, with 19 bases in the middle. CDR1 SNHLY and CDR2 FYNNEI come from the germline V gene. The CDR3 spells CASSENGRNSAFL. The CDR3 DNA is TGTGCCAGCAGCGAAAATGGCCGCAATTCGGCTTTCCTT.

A note on this clonotype: A much bigger clone sits one base away, suggesting this may be a read error. The chain carries TRBV7-3 and TRBJ1-3; D perhaps matches TRBD1 (6 bases). The CDR3 contains 16 residues. Germline V gene data show CDR1 as SGHTA and CDR2 as FQGTGA. Here the CDR3 reads CASSEQGSGRGNTVYF. The CDR3 DNA reads TGTGCCAGCAGCGAACAGGGAAGCGGACGTGGAAACACCGTATATTTT.

This rearrangement joins TRBV25-1 to TRBJ2-2, with 9 bases identical to TRBD1. CDR1 MGHDK and CDR2 SYGVNS come from the germline V gene. There are 15 residues in the CDR3. V dropped 6 bases and J dropped 6; count of bases not matched to a gene: 8. CDR3 sequence: CASSAPDRGSGELFF. The CDR3 region has the DNA TGTGCCAGCAGCGCTCCGGACAGGGGATCCGGGGAGCTGTTTTTT.

In DNA, the CDR3 is TGTGCCAGCAGTGCGTGGGACGGATCCTACGAGCAGTACTTC. Encoded protein: CASSAWDGSYEQYF. The V gene is TRBV11-2, the J gene TRBJ2-7; either TRBD1 or TRBD2 may supply D (5 bases each). The CDR3 contains 14 residues. The V gene's germline CDR1 is SGHAT and CDR2 FQNNGV. The V and J ends lost 6 bases and 1 base respectively, with 13 bases between them.